This section outlines one T cell receptor beta chain sequence together with its context. There are a few counts of this clone. The antigen it recognizes is unknown. Per-base quality was not reported, and no clone a single base away is much larger than it. The cohort comprised 710 or so healthy bone marrow donors. At the time of sampling, all cohort members were nominally healthy, though unrecorded immune exposures were likely present. The donor tested CMV seropositive and was one of the 289 seropositive cohort members. Every donor gave a peripheral blood sample, and the peripheral blood mononuclear cells from that sample were used for TCR beta sequencing. Genomic DNA extraction from the blood cell samples was performed with the Qiagen DNeasy Blood Extraction Kit. V was cut back by 0 bases and J by 3 bases, leaving a gap of 12 bases between them. From its cysteine to its phenylalanine, the CDR3 spans 15 amino acids. Kept here is only the CDR3 DNA, which spans 45 bases and is read in frame from base 1. As encoded in the germline V gene, CDR1 is SGHRS while CDR2 is YFSETQ.

These data originate in a study of cytomegalovirus exposure and HLA in healthy donors (dated by TCRdb to about 2017). A note on the overall study: According to an earlier analysis of a few hundred of the donors, roughly 180 million T cells yielded 117 million unique TCR beta sequences and less than 300 Gb of sequence data. Several DR-DQ haplotypes were handled as single units for association and clustering because linkage in the cohort was strong. A separate validation cohort of over a hundred different subjects was used in addition to the roughly 720-subject first cohort. In a later analysis, previously published TCR beta repertoires from several hundred donors were re-analyzed and high-resolution HLA genotyping was added so that TCR occurrence patterns could be studied. On average, roughly 240,000 unique TCR beta nucleotide sequences were sequenced per donor among some 420 genotyped donors of the cohort, with approximately 18% of those sequences being non-productive. An earlier analysis of a few hundred of the donors applied high-throughput TCR beta sequencing to assess whether each TCR beta V gene segment acted as functional or pseudogenic. The study used immunosequencing to profile the T cell repertoires of 670 or so subjects and linked those repertoires to cytomegalovirus serostatus. Donor age, sex, ethnicity and CMV serostatus were compiled together with the repertoire data. Genome-wide SNP genotypes for about 65% of the roughly 700 donors were used in a later genetic analysis, which treated that subset as a discovery cohort. HLA typing included class I and class II loci at four-digit resolution. Approximately 300 gigabases of sequencing data and roughly 80 million unique TCR sequences made up an early release that covered over 550 HLA-typed donors. All discovery cohort repertoires had been generated on a single sequencing platform. The study aimed to test whether signatures of past pathogen exposure could be identified by cataloging public T cell receptors. Rather than drawing on any new phenotypic data, the later analysis identified candidate immune exposures from TCR beta sequences and the way those sequences occurred across donors. The number of typed donors differed by locus: roughly 620-640 for A, B, C, DRB1 and DQB1; about 520 for DQA1; over 600 for DPA1; and 450 to 480 for DPB1. The study combined high-throughput TCR immunosequencing, statistical association of individual TCRs with disease status, and machine learning to predict cytomegalovirus infection status. Of the roughly 400 genotyped donors, around 81% fell in the genetic ancestry cluster associated with self-reported Caucasian donors.

The library was produced with the immunoSEQ multiplex PCR assay. A mixture of 60 forward primers for TCR Vbeta segments and 13 reverse primers for TCR Jbeta segments was used in the multiplex PCR. Amplification of the CDR3 region of rearranged TCR beta genes was performed with a multiplex PCR assay on genomic DNA. Amplified TCR beta libraries were sequenced as 87-base-pair reads on the Illumina HiSeq System. The source study handled its data this way. A later analysis counted tens of millions of unique TCR beta chains across the approximately 700 repertoires, and roughly 9.9 million of these chains were shared by at least two donors. Raw reads were error-corrected and collapsed into unique sequences with a nearest-neighbor algorithm that merged closely related sequences to remove PCR and sequencing errors. Alignment of CDR3 sequences to IMGT reference sequences was used to assign V, D and J gene segments. For a sequence to be retained, a match of at least six nucleotides was required to both a V gene segment and a J gene segment. A rearrangement was called productive if the CDR3 had no stop codons and remained in frame with V and J, and every other rearrangement was called non-productive. CDR3 was defined according to IMGT convention as the region running from the second conserved V-encoded cysteine to the conserved J-encoded phenylalanine. The earlier analysis of 587 of the donors excluded sequences that lacked an unambiguous match to a single V gene segment. In an earlier analysis of roughly 600 of the donors, a V segment was called functional when productive rearrangements were above 56.7%, and segregating when the standard deviation between donors exceeded 5%. A statistical classification framework was built for diagnosing cytomegalovirus status from the catalog of TCR beta chain sequences. V and J gene assignment, in a later analysis, came from comparing TCR nucleotide sequences with IMGT/GENE-DB human TR gene sequences. Using the TCRdist pipeline, a later analysis assigned CDR3 sequences along with most-parsimonious VDJ recombination scenarios. In a later analysis, every TCR beta chain was defined by the combination of its CDR3 amino acid sequence and its V-gene family, and reads without a unique V-gene family were dropped. A later analysis removed several hundred highly shared, low-generation-probability nucleotide sequences to deal with suspected cross-contamination and a sequencing artifact. In a later analysis, a clonal expansion index for each public chain was calculated from normalized within-repertoire ranks of inferred template counts. In a later analysis, generation probabilities were computed with a VDJ recombination model fitted to out-of-frame rearrangements, and the resulting probabilities were checked against IGoR. In a later analysis, TCR-TCR, TCR-HLA and TCR-CMV co-occurrence was scored with hypergeometric tests, and a repertoire-size bias correction was applied to TCR pairs. A later analysis estimated false discovery rates by permuting HLA or CMV assignments 20 times. In a later analysis, co-occurring TCRs were grouped with DBSCAN, and TCRdist sequence similarity was added when clustering was performed within HLA-allele-positive subsets. For co-occurrence clustering, repertoires with fewer than 30,000 or more than 120,000 public chains were excluded, along with five or six repertoires with anomalous nucleotide sharing. The clones in this table, taken by TCRdb from immuneACCESS, are in-frame only. Not every clone is retained; where verified, under half of the shortfall comes from an unresolved V gene, and the cause of the rest is unknown. The DNA was the basis for D and trimming; V, J and clone size are from that table. This sample has some 70,000 clones in its table, and about 80% of those were observed once. About 8% of the sample is taken by the ten largest.

General conclusions and limits of the study: V-gene and J-gene trimming of TCR beta chains was associated with a missense DCLRE1C variant in a later genetic analysis, and the association was replicated in an independent cohort. In a later analysis, several top co-occurrence clusters were reported to appear linked to parvovirus B19, influenza, CMV and Epstein-Barr virus. In a later analysis, over 15,000 TCR beta sequences were associated with specific HLA alleles at a false discovery rate of 0.05. Most TCR sequences were observed very rarely across donors, whereas some public TCRs were present in many individuals. According to the authors, the approach could potentially be generalized to other disease states and immunological phenotypes. A later genetic analysis reported fewer N-insertions in productive TCRs among donors in an Asian-associated ancestry cluster than the roughly 620-donor mean. In an earlier analysis of some 640 of the donors, most TCR beta V segments were observed in productive rearrangements about 90% or about 30% of the time, broadly matching IMGT annotations. Correlated functional status among segregating V segments might be attributable to linkage disequilibrium, but an unknown experimental factor could not be ruled out. The cohort was sequenced for TCR beta chains only, and without alpha or paired-chain data the features that could be detected were limited. The only immune exposure information available for the cohort was CMV serostatus. Because counts were too low, some 17 rarely observed V segments, including chromosome 9 orphons, were left out of the earlier analysis of 587 of the donors. The classifier was reported to diagnose cytomegalovirus status with high specificity and sensitivity in both the original and validation cohorts. Roughly uniform sequencing depth across donors was assumed in presence/absence analyses, although this assumption may not hold. In a later analysis, TCR association rates were found to vary across HLA loci, with the most associated TCRs seen for DRB1 alleles and the fewest for HLA-C alleles. Three of the identified cytomegalovirus-associated TCR beta chains were confirmed in vitro to be specific for cytomegalovirus antigens. A total of around 150 TCR beta chains were listed by the study as associated with cytomegalovirus. A cluster of highly shared sequence variants was judged likely to represent a technical artifact of the sequencing pipeline. A further reported finding was that TCR beta sequences accurately predicted the HLA-A and HLA-B alleles for most subjects in the first cohort. In a later analysis, HLA-associated TCR beta chains showed more clonal expansion and lower generation probabilities than non-associated chains that were equally common. Because HLA typing was missing for some donors at each locus, association tests included only the typed subset. According to a later analysis, most CMV-associated TCR beta chains appeared to be HLA-restricted, and the HLA associations seemed to be driven largely by CMV exposure. Some IMGT-functional V segments, including TRBV6-2 and TRBV6-3, could not be distinguished by the 87-base-pair reads and were therefore excluded. When HLA alleles, especially DR and DQ, strongly co-occurred, attributing TCR associations to individual alleles was difficult.

The chain employs TRBV5-1 and TRBJ1-1, with the D gene uncertain. The source is a man between 18 and 35 years old in good health and CMV-seropositive. Material: PBMCs. The DNA sequence follows: TGCGCCAGCAGCTTGGCCGGTCTTTTCGACACTGAAGCTTTCTTT. Its amino acids are CASSLAGLFDTEAFF.